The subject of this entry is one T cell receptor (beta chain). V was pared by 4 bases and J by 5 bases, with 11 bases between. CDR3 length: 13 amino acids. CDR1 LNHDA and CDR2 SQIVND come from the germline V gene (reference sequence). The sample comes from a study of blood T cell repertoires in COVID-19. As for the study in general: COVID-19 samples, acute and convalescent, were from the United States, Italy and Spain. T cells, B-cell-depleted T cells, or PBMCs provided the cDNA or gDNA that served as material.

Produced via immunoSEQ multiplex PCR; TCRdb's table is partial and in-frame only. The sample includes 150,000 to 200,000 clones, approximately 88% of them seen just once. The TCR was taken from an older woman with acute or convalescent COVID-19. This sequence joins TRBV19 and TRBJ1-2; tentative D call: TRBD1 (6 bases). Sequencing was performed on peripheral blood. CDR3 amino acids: CASSRDMRYGYTF. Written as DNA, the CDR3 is TGTGCCAGTAGTAGGGACATGAGATATGGCTACACCTTC.